This T cell receptor (beta chain) was sequenced for a study of shared clonotypes between healthy human individuals. This CDR3 contains 17 residues. Losses at the gene ends were 6 bases for V and 0 bases for J; bases not matched to a gene: 6. The germline CDR1 and CDR2 sequences are SGHAT and FQNNGV. This clone came up a few times. Its matching antigen is unknown. Measured with immunoSEQ multiplex PCR; TCRdb has only the in-frame clones, and not every one. The table has more than 2,000,000 clones, 85% to 95% seen once. Study conclusions and caveats: Clonotypes shared by all four sorted-subset donors had higher generation probabilities than non-shared clonotypes. A handful of donors showed sharing of about 4.6% of naive CD4 clonotypes. Sequencing depth was a factor that was expected to affect clonotype sharing among donors.

The receptor was derived from a man between 18 and 35 years old in good health. Some clones in this sample may be carry-over from other donors' samples. What was sequenced was naive CD4+ T cells from PBMCs. Subset reported: CD45RA+ positively selected. V gene TRBV11-2 combines with J gene TRBJ2-1; 12 bases agree with TRBD2. The CDR3 bases are TGTGCCAGCAGTCGGACTAGCGGGACCAGCTCCTACAATGAGCAGTTCTTC. Translated, it gives CASSRTSGTSSYNEQFF.